This T cell receptor beta chain emerged from a study of spatial heterogeneity in lung cancer. TCRdb ran MiXCR on the 5' RACE reads and lists one entry per CDR3 protein. The sample holds more than 20,000 distinct CDR3 sequences, under 5.5% seen once. The CDR3 loop spans 16 amino acids. Germline-derived CDR1 and CDR2 are MNHEY and SVGAGI. V lost 2 bases to trimming and J lost 7 bases; unmatched junction nucleotides: 11. The time point was: sample taken at primary tumor resection. This clonotype has at least ten counts. The chain combines TRBV6-5 with TRBJ2-1; 7 bases match TRBD2. This clonotype originated in a male donor with early-stage non-small cell lung cancer. The sequencing here drew on PBMCs, taken at surgery. The CDR3 region is CASSYPSGGGINEQFF. CDR3 nucleotide sequence: TGTGCCAGCAGTTACCCCTCCGGGGGAGGGATTAATGAGCAGTTCTTC.